This T cell receptor (beta chain) stems from a study of CD8+ T cells in alopecia areata. Trimming removed 7 bases from V and 3 bases from J, with 16 bases in between. The CDR3 spans 13 residues. The germline V gene has CDR1 SQVTM and CDR2 ANQGSEA. This clone was observed a handful of times. Sorting separated CD4+ and CD8+ T cells out of PBMCs. Extracted from the samples, RNA was reverse transcribed into cDNA to serve as the sequencing template. Only in-frame clones appear in the TCRdb table, and some are missing; sequencing was by immunoSEQ multiplex PCR. The sample lists around 97,000 clones; 45% to 60% were seen once.

Sequencing input: CD4+ T cells sorted from blood. This sequence was found in a human donor in good health. The chain joins TRBV29-1 to TRBJ2-7; the D gene is possibly TRBD1 (5 bases). CDR3 sequence (DNA): TGCAGCGCCTTCCATGGGGCCCGCTACGAGCAGTACTTC. It yields the protein CSAFHGARYEQYF.